Described below is a single T cell receptor (beta chain) sequence and its context. Its cognate antigen is unknown. This CDR3 contains 15 residues. V lost 6 bases, J lost 6 bases, and 21 bases lay in between. The germline V gene encodes CDR1 MGHDK and CDR2 SYGVNS. Amplified regions were TCR beta CDR3 sequences from RNA transcripts. RT-PCR in the first round (using the HTBI primer set) targeted the TCR CDR3. MiXCR, applied by TCRdb to the multiplex PCR reads, yields one record per CDR3 protein. The sample has 750,000 to 950,000 distinct CDR3 sequences; roughly 40% are singletons. This entry belongs to a study of T cells in Graves' hyperthyroidism and ophthalmopathy. The definition of stable Graves' hyperthyroidism was no ophthalmopathy progression within 18 months. 8.5 to 10 ml of fresh peripheral blood supplied the PBMCs. Study outcomes and limitations: Ophthalmopathy, as predicted by the model, came a median 6.5 months after the prediction.

Sequencing used blood. J is TRBJ2-7 and V is TRBV25-1; D could derive from TRBD1 or TRBD2 (5 bases each). This TCR was recovered from a young man with Graves' hyperthyroidism. The DNA of the CDR3 is TGTGCCAGCAGCCCGACAGTTCCTTCGGGGCTCGAGCAGTACTTC. Translation gives CASSPTVPSGLEQYF.